These 13 T cell receptor beta chains were all obtained from the same sample, sequenced in a study of CD8 T cells in Susac syndrome. RNA amounts of 0.5 to 1 ug underwent reverse transcription with random hexamers. MiXCR, applied by TCRdb to the immunoSEQ multiplex PCR reads, yields one record per CDR3 protein. The table includes 150,000 to 250,000 distinct CDR3 sequences, roughly 96% detected once. Sample: CD4+ T cells from PBMCs. Receptor source: a human donor with multiple sclerosis.

This rearrangement joins TRBV29-1 to TRBJ2-2; TRBD2 matches at 12 bases. This CDR3 comprises 15 residues. Germline trimming cut 4 bases from V and 6 bases from J; bases unmatched to any gene: 6. Germline assignment: CDR1 SQVTM and CDR2 ANQGSEA. CDR3 bases: TGCAGCGTTGCTAGGACTAGCGGGACAGCCGGGGAGCTGTTTTTT. Its protein is CSVARTSGTAGELFF.

This clonotype has only one observation. The chain employs TRBV18 and TRBJ2-7; TRBD2 matches at 11 bases. The V gene end was trimmed by 3 bases and the J gene end by 2 bases; junction bases not matched to a gene: 9. CDR1 and CDR2 (germline): KGHSH, LQKENI. The CDR3 is made up of 17 amino acids. Here the CDR3 DNA reads TGTGCCAGCTCACCCGACAGGGGACTAGCGGTTCCCTACGAGCAGTACTTC. It translates to CASSPDRGLAVPYEQYF.

The chain recombines TRBV20-1 with TRBJ2-4; TRBD2 might be the D (6 bases). This CDR3 has 16 residues. Trimming removed 1 base from V and 0 bases from J, with 13 bases in between. Germline values: CDR1 DFQATT, CDR2 SNEGSKA (reference sequence). CDR3 DNA sequence: TGCAGTGCTAGAGTCCCTTGGGGACTAGCCAAAAACATTCAGTACTTC. Protein: CSARVPWGLAKNIQYF.

The chain joins TRBV7-9 to TRBJ1-1; D may be TRBD1 (5 bases). Germline V gene sequence: CDR1 SEHNR, CDR2 FQNEAQ (reference sequence). The ends were cut back, 2 bases at V and 0 bases at J, with 10 bases in the middle. This CDR3 has 15 residues. Here the CDR3 DNA reads TGTGCCAGCAGCTTACAGGGCGCCATGAACACTGAAGCTTTCTTT. Residues: CASSLQGAMNTEAFF.

The chain has TRBV7-9 and TRBJ2-2; TRBD2 matches 7 bases. J gave up 6 bases and V 5 bases, and 3 bases lay outside the gene matches. The CDR3 is made up of 13 amino acids. CDR1 SEHNR and CDR2 FQNEAQ come from the germline V gene (reference sequence). The CDR3 here is CASSIGLAGELFF. The CDR3 DNA is TGTGCCAGCAGCATCGGACTAGCCGGGGAGCTGTTTTTT. Using reference TRBV7-9 and TRBJ2-2 for the parts outside the CDR3, the full variable domain is DTGVSQNPRHKITKRGQNVTFRCDPISEHNRLYWYRQTLGQGPEFLTYFQNEAQLEKSRLLSDRFSAERPKGSFSTLEIQRTEQGDSAMYLCASSIGLAGELFFGEGSRLTVL.

The chain joins TRBV2 to TRBJ2-1; unclear D gene. V shed 8 bases and J shed 3 bases, with 11 bases lying between them. Germline lookup yields CDR1 SNHLY and CDR2 FYNNEI. The CDR3 consists of 13 residues. The CDR3 nucleotides read TGTGCCAGCGGTCAACAGAGCTACAATGAGCAGTTCTTC. As protein: CASGQQSYNEQFF.

This clonotype appeared once. The rearrangement joins TRBV6-5 to TRBJ2-7; maybe TRBD2 (6 bases). Trimming took 6 bases from V and 3 from J, leaving 6 bases between them. The CDR3 is 11 amino acids. Per germline, CDR1 MNHEY and CDR2 SVGAGI. CDR3 sequence (DNA): TGTGCCAGCAGGGGACTCTACGAGCAGTACTTC. Translation: CASRGLYEQYF.

The V gene is TRBV25-1, the J gene TRBJ2-7; D possibly corresponds to TRBD2 (5 bases). In germline, CDR1 is MGHDK, CDR2 SYGVNS. The CDR3 loop spans 16 amino acids. V lost 0 bases to trimming and J lost 1 base, with 13 bases between them. CDR3 region: CASSEYAGVGSYEQYF. The CDR3 DNA reads TGTGCCAGCAGTGAATATGCCGGGGTAGGATCCTACGAGCAGTACTTC.

The chain combines TRBV9 with TRBJ2-7; 8 nucleotides line up with TRBD1. V was clipped by 0 bases and J by 6 bases; unmatched bases: 8. CDR3 length equals 15 residues. Looked up from germline, CDR1 is SGDLS and CDR2 is YYNGEE. The CDR3 region has the DNA TGTGCCAGCAGCGTAGCCGTCGATGGGACAGGCGAGCAGTACTTC. It encodes CASSVAVDGTGEQYF.

This clonotype was seen more than once but under ten times. The rearrangement links TRBV20-1 to TRBJ2-1; TRBD2 matches 7 bases. Per germline, CDR1 DFQATT and CDR2 SNEGSKA (reference sequence). This CDR3 region has 13 residues. Trimming took 7 bases from V and 0 from J; bases not matched to a gene: 3. The CDR3 here is CSGGGSSYNEQFF. The CDR3 coding sequence is TGCAGTGGGGGGGGAAGCTCCTACAATGAGCAGTTCTTC.

This clonotype appeared a few times. V and J are TRBV27 and TRBJ2-7; 7 bases match TRBD1. Germline V gene sequence: CDR1 MNHEY, CDR2 SMNVEV (reference sequence). The CDR3 totals 14 residues. V lost 6 bases and J lost 0; bases outside the gene matches: 5. The CDR3 DNA reads as TGTGCCAGCAGAGTACAGGGGAGCTCCTACGAGCAGTACTTC. This gives the protein CASRVQGSSYEQYF.

This sequence joins TRBV24-1 and TRBJ2-1; TRBD2 aligns across 8 bases. The CDR3 totals 15 residues. The V and J ends lost 0 bases and 5 bases, in that order; junction bases with no gene match: 2. Germline V gene data show CDR1 as KGHDR and CDR2 as SFDVKD. CDR3 sequence (DNA): TGTGCCACCAGTGATTTGCCAGCGGGAGACAATGAGCAGTTCTTC. It codes for CATSDLPAGDNEQFF.

The rearrangement joins TRBV3-1 to TRBJ2-1, with 10 bases lining up with TRBD2. The CDR3 covers 13 residues. The trim removed 5 bases at V and 8 bases at J, leaving 3 bases unmatched. Germline V lookup: CDR1 LGHDT, CDR2 YNNKEL (reference sequence). CDR3 in amino acids: CASSALAGDEQFF. CDR3 DNA sequence: TGTGCCAGCAGCGCGCTAGCGGGAGATGAGCAGTTCTTC.